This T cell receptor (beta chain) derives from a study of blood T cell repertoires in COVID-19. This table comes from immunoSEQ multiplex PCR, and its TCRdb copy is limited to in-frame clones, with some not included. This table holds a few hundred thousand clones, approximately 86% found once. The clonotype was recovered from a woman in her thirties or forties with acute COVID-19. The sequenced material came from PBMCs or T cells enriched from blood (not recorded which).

The CDR3 DNA follows: TGTGCCAGCAGTTCGACGGCTAGCGGGACAACAGATACGCAGTATTTT. Encoded protein: CASSSTASGTTDTQYF. The J gene is TRBJ2-3, the V gene TRBV27, with TRBD2 matching over 9 bases. Germline assignment: CDR1 MNHEY and CDR2 SMNVEV (reference sequence). The CDR3 extends over 16 amino acids. The V segment lost 4 bases and the J segment 3 bases; nucleotides outside the gene matches: 8.